Listed below are T cell receptor beta chains from one sample, sequenced in a study of shared clonotypes between healthy human individuals. The repertoire was sequenced with immunoSEQ multiplex PCR; TCRdb's copy has only in-frame clones and lacks some. The sample lists roughly 1 million clones, around 82% seen once, with under 0.6% in the top ten. Sample: memory CD4+ T cells from PBMCs. These receptors were taken from a man in his late teens or twenties in good health. Some clones in this sample may be carry-over from other donors' samples. Each CDR3 is given with its conserved first and last residue. D genes are given only for firm matches. Expanded clones are given a class, and other clones once, few, many or no size at all.

v_call	cdr3_length	clone_size	d_call	j_call	cdr3_aa	cdr3_nt
TRBV28	13	.	.	TRBJ2-1	CASAGLTYNEQFF	TGTGCCAGCGCTGGACTAACCTACAATGAGCAGTTCTTC
TRBV5-1	16	.	.	TRBJ2-2	CASSLAFERSTGELFF	TGCGCCAGCAGCTTGGCCTTCGAGCGAAGTACCGGGGAGCTGTTTTTT
TRBV29-1	13	.	.	TRBJ1-1	CSGTRDLQTEAFF	TGCAGCGGAACGAGGGACTTACAAACTGAAGCTTTCTTT
TRBV27	12	.	.	TRBJ2-7	CASSPDPYEQYF	TGTGCCAGCAGTCCCGATCCCTACGAGCAGTACTTC
TRBV28	16	.	.	TRBJ2-3	CASSTPGWGSTDTQYF	TGTGCCAGCAGTACTCCAGGGTGGGGGAGCACAGATACGCAGTATTTT
TRBV6-6	14	.	TRBD2	TRBJ2-7	CASSYSGRAGEQYF	TGTGCCAGCAGTTATAGCGGGAGGGCCGGCGAGCAGTACTTC
TRBV7-2	18	.	TRBD2	TRBJ2-2	CASSPPGRLAKNTGELFF	TGTGCCAGCAGCCCTCCGGGACGACTAGCAAAAAACACCGGGGAGCTGTTTTTT
TRBV10-3	16	.	TRBD1	TRBJ2-4	CAISESGQGGKNIQYF	TGTGCCATCAGTGAGTCCGGACAGGGCGGCAAAAACATTCAGTACTTC
TRBV4-1	19	.	.	TRBJ2-2	CASSPLPPLRFSGPGELFF	TGCGCCAGCAGCCCCCTACCCCCCCTAAGGTTTTCAGGTCCCGGGGAGCTGTTTTTT
TRBV5-1	14	.	TRBD1	TRBJ1-3	CASSSGTGQNTIYF	TGCGCCAGCAGCTCAGGGACAGGACAAAACACCATATATTTT
TRBV4-3	14	.	.	TRBJ2-5	CASSQRGPGETQYF	TGCGCCAGCAGCCAACGTGGGCCTGGGGAGACCCAGTACTTC
TRBV19	15	.	TRBD2	TRBJ2-3	CASKGLAGVADTQYF	TGTGCCAGTAAAGGACTAGCGGGAGTGGCAGATACGCAGTATTTT
TRBV7-2	13	.	TRBD1	TRBJ2-1	CASSFKGAPHQFF	TGTGCCAGCAGCTTCAAGGGGGCCCCACACCAGTTCTTC
TRBV5-1	14	.	.	TRBJ2-7	CASSLSAVSGEQYF	TGCGCCAGCAGCTTGTCCGCGGTCTCTGGCGAGCAGTACTTC
TRBV6-5	13	.	.	TRBJ1-2	CASKQGYNYGYTF	TGTGCCAGCAAACAGGGCTATAACTATGGCTACACCTTC
TRBV7-2	12	.	.	TRBJ1-2	CASSFAVEGYTF	TGTGCCAGCAGCTTTGCGGTGGAAGGCTACACCTTC
TRBV4-1	13	few	.	TRBJ2-1	CASRGTSDREQFF	TGCGCCAGCAGGGGGACTTCCGATCGGGAGCAGTTCTTC
TRBV14	17	.	TRBD1	TRBJ2-7	CASYPGQGRVPTYEQYF	TGTGCCAGCTACCCGGGACAGGGTCGAGTTCCGACCTACGAGCAGTACTTC
TRBV29-1	14	.	.	TRBJ2-3	CSVNAVGAPDTQYF	TGCAGCGTTAATGCGGTCGGGGCTCCAGATACGCAGTATTTT
TRBV15	15	.	TRBD1	TRBJ1-4	CATSRGGGFGEKLFF	TGTGCCACCAGCAGGGGAGGGGGCTTCGGTGAAAAACTGTTTTTT
TRBV5-4	15	.	TRBD2	TRBJ2-3	CASSLSREATDTQYF	TGTGCCAGCAGCTTGTCGCGGGAGGCCACAGATACGCAGTATTTT
TRBV16	17	.	TRBD1	TRBJ1-1	CASSQAWMGAGGTEAFF	TGTGCCAGCAGCCAAGCGTGGATGGGGGCAGGGGGCACTGAAGCTTTCTTT
TRBV28	14	.	.	TRBJ2-5	CASSSLGGEETQYF	TGTGCCAGCAGTTCATTGGGGGGAGAGGAGACCCAGTACTTC
TRBV9	16	.	TRBD2	TRBJ2-5	CASSSGLAGNGETQYF	TGTGCCAGCAGCTCGGGACTAGCGGGAAATGGAGAGACCCAGTACTTC
TRBV5-1	16	.	TRBD2	TRBJ2-5	CASSPHSGSRWETQYF	TGCGCCAGCAGCCCCCATAGCGGGAGTCGTTGGGAGACCCAGTACTTC
TRBV27	14	.	TRBD1	TRBJ1-2	CASSLRQGGYGYTF	TGTGCCAGCAGTTTGCGACAGGGCGGCTATGGCTACACCTTC
TRBV11-3	14	.	TRBD2	TRBJ2-7	CASSFGGAPYEQYF	TGTGCCAGCAGCTTCGGGGGGGCCCCCTACGAGCAGTACTTC
TRBV5-5	15	.	.	TRBJ2-2	CASSFLGLNTGELFF	TGTGCCAGCAGCTTTTTAGGTCTCAACACCGGGGAGCTGTTTTTT
TRBV2	12	once	.	TRBJ2-7	CASSRTEYEQYF	TGTGCCAGCAGTAGGACGGAGTACGAGCAGTACTTC
TRBV2	16	once	.	TRBJ1-3	CASSVSGTMAGNTIYF	TGTGCCAGCAGCGTTTCCGGGACGATGGCTGGAAACACCATATATTTT
TRBV18	17	.	TRBD2	TRBJ2-1	CASSQTSGRAFYNEQFF	TGTGCCAGCTCACAGACTAGCGGGAGGGCCTTCTACAATGAGCAGTTCTTC
TRBV28	14	.	.	TRBJ1-2	CASTLPRLDYGYTF	TGTGCCAGCACTCTCCCCCGACTCGACTATGGCTACACCTTC
TRBV11-2	16	.	.	TRBJ2-7	CASSLDLWTVVYEQYF	TGTGCCAGCAGCTTAGATCTGTGGACAGTAGTCTACGAGCAGTACTTC
TRBV7-2	15	.	.	TRBJ2-4	CASSLAGVAKNIQYF	TGTGCCAGCAGCTTAGCGGGAGTAGCCAAAAACATTCAGTACTTC
TRBV18	15	.	.	TRBJ2-7	CASSPPLAASYEQYF	TGTGCCAGCTCACCACCCCTTGCGGCGTCCTACGAGCAGTACTTC
TRBV9	17	.	.	TRBJ2-6	CASSQWPGRSGANVLTF	TGTGCCAGCAGCCAATGGCCCGGTCGCTCTGGGGCCAACGTCCTGACTTTC
TRBV30	15	.	TRBD2	TRBJ2-1	CAWNRTSGRRNEQFF	TGTGCCTGGAATCGGACTAGCGGGAGGCGGAATGAGCAGTTCTTC
TRBV11-2	16	.	.	TRBJ2-6	CASSLDLGVGANVLTF	TGTGCCAGCAGCTTAGATCTCGGAGTTGGGGCCAACGTCCTGACTTTC
TRBV9	14	.	.	TRBJ2-1	CASDGGSSYNEQFF	TGTGCCAGCGATGGGGGGAGCTCCTACAATGAGCAGTTCTTC
TRBV11-2	17	.	.	TRBJ2-7	CASSRGLSQASIYEQYF	TGTGCCAGCAGCCGAGGATTGAGCCAGGCCTCGATTTACGAGCAGTACTTC
TRBV28	16	.	TRBD2	TRBJ2-5	CASSPVGGRDQETQYF	TGTGCCAGCAGCCCCGTGGGCGGGAGGGACCAAGAGACCCAGTACTTC
TRBV6-1	13	.	.	TRBJ1-1	CASSGGVDTEAFF	TGTGCCAGCTCTGGCGGGGTGGACACTGAAGCTTTCTTT